These 3 T cell receptor beta chains were sequenced from one sample in a study of blood T cell repertoires in COVID-19 (dated by TCRdb to the early 2020s). Receptor libraries were prepared by the immunoSEQ multiplex PCR assay. This is the immuneACCESS table as TCRdb keeps it, with only in-frame sequences that have V and J called. A part of the clones is gone; compared with another copy, unresolved V genes explain less than half, and the rest is unexplained. This sample holds 88,000 or so clones; 82% were observed only once. The ten largest clonotypes hold approximately 12% of the sample. Sequencing input: peripheral blood. All receptors derive from a man aged 80 or over with acute or convalescent COVID-19.

This chain joins TRBV6-5 and TRBJ1-1; perhaps TRBD1 as D (6 bases). CDR3 length equals 13 residues. Trimming pared 7 bases from V and 4 bases from J, leaving 13 bases between. In germline, CDR1 is MNHEY, CDR2 SVGAGI. CDR3 protein: CASTAGVATEAFF. CDR3 DNA sequence: TGTGCCAGCACCGCAGGGGTGGCCACTGAAGCTTTCTTT.

The chain employs TRBV5-1 and TRBJ2-2; weak D call: TRBD1 (6 bases). Trimming took 2 bases from V and 8 from J, leaving 25 bases between them. Looked up from germline, CDR1 is SGHRS and CDR2 is YFSETQ. There are 18 residues in the CDR3. The CDR3 reads CASSFNPQGPSAGGELFF. The CDR3 DNA reads as TGCGCCAGCAGCTTTAACCCACAGGGCCCCTCTGCAGGTGGGGAGCTGTTTTTT.

Only a few counts were recorded for this clone. The V gene is TRBV7-8, the J gene TRBJ2-5; D not certain. The CDR3 has 11 amino acids. Per germline, CDR1 SGHVS and CDR2 FQNEAQ. V shed 4 bases and J shed 5 bases, with 5 bases lying between them. The CDR3 nucleotides are TGTGCCAGCAGCTCCCATGAGACCCAGTACTTC. It codes for CASSSHETQYF.